The present T cell receptor (beta chain) was sequenced within a study of T cells in Graves' hyperthyroidism and ophthalmopathy. The germline V gene has CDR1 DFQATT and CDR2 SNEGSKA (reference sequence). V was trimmed by 3 bases and J by 5 bases, leaving 17 bases between them. The CDR3 consists of 14 residues. The study left out patients who had uncontrolled infection, other autoimmune disease, pregnancy or lactation. Amplification targeted TCR beta CDR3 regions from RNA transcripts. TCR CDR3 underwent first-round RT-PCR with the HTBI primer set. A single record per CDR3 protein comes from TCRdb applying MiXCR to the multiplex PCR reads. The table records roughly 510,000 distinct CDR3 sequences, around 43% of them present only once. Study results and caveats: From stable hyperthyroidism, ophthalmopathy was set apart by a 13 V-J model. A median around 6 months before onset, the model predicted ophthalmopathy. Most thyroid clonotypes that were expanded above 0.001 also turned up in blood.

This clonotype was counted many times. Antigen specificity is unknown. The receptor's source is an adult woman with Graves' disease, either hyperthyroidism or ophthalmopathy (not recorded which). The rearrangement uses TRBV20-1 and TRBJ2-7; possibly TRBD2 for D (6 bases). Material for sequencing was peripheral blood or thyroid tissue (not recorded which). The DNA for the CDR3 is TGCAGTGCTAGGCTCCACGGGAGAGGCCACGAGCAGTACTTC. Protein product: CSARLHGRGHEQYF.